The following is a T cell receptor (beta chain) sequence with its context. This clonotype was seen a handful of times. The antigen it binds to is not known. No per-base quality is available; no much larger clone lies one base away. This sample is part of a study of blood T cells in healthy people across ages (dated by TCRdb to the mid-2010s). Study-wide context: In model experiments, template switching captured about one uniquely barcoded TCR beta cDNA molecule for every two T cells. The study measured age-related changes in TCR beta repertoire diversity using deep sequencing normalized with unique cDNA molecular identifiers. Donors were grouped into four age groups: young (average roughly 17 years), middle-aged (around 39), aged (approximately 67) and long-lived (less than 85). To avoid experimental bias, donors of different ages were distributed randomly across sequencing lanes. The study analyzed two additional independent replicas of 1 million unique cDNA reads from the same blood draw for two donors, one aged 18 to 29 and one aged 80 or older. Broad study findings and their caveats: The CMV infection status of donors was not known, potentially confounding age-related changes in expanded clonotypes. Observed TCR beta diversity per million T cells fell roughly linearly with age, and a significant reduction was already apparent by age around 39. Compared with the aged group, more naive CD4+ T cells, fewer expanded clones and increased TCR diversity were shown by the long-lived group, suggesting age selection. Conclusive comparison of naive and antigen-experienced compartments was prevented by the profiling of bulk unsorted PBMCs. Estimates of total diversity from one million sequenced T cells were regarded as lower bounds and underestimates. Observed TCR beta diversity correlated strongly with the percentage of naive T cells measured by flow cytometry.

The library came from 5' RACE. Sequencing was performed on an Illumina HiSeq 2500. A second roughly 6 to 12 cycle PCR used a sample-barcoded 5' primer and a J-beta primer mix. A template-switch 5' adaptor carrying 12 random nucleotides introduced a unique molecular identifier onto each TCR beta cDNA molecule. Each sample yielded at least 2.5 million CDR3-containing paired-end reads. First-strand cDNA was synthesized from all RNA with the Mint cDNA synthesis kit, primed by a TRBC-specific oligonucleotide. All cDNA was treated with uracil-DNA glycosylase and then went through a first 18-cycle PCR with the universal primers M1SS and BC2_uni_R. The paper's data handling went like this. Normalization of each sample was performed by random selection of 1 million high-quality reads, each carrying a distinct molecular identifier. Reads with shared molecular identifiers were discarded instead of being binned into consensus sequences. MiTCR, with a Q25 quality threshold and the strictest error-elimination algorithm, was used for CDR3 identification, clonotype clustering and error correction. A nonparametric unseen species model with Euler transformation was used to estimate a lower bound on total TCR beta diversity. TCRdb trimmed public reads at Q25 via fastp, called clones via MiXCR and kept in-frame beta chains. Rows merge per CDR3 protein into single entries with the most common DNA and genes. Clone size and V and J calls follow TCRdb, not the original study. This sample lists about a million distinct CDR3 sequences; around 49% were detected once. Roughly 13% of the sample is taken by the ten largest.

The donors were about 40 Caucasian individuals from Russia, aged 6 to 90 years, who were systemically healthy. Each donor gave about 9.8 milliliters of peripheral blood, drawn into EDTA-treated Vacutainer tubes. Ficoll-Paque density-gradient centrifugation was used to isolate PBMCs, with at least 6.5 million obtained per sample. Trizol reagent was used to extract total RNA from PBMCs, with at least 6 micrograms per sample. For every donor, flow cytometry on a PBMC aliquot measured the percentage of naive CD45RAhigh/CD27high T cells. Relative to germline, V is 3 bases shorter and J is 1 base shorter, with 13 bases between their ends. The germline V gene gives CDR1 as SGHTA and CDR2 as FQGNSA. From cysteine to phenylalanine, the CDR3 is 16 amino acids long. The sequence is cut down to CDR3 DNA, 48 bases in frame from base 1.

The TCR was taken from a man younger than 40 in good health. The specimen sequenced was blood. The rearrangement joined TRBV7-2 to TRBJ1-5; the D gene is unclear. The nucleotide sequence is TGTGCCAGCAGCTTTTCGGTGGATGGAAGCAATCAGCCCCAGCATTTT. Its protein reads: CASSFSVDGSNQPQHF.